These 28 T cell receptor beta chains were all obtained from the same sample, sequenced in a study of OX40 agonist ivuxolimab in advanced cancers. TCRdb's table, derived via immunoSEQ multiplex PCR, lists solely in-frame clones and lacks some. The sample shows 60,000 to 100,000 clones, about 87% of them seen only once. Sequenced here: CD4+ or CD8+ T cells sorted from blood, sampled in a trial of the OX40 agonist ivuxolimab. These receptors originate from an adult with an advanced solid tumor such as melanoma, head and neck, liver or kidney cancer.

This clone was seen more than once but under ten times. The rearrangement uses TRBV7-6 and TRBJ2-5; unclear D gene. The length of the CDR3 is 14 residues. The germline V gene has CDR1 SGHVS and CDR2 FNYEAQ. V gave up 5 bases and J gave up 5 bases, with 15 bases separating them. CDR3 sequence reads: CASSVTRAGETQYF. CDR3 bases: TGTGCCAGCAGCGTGACCCGAGCTGGGGAGACCCAGTACTTC.

This clone was seen only a few times. V gene TRBV6-5 combines with J gene TRBJ1-2, with 9 bases aligning to TRBD1. V was pared by 5 bases and J by 3 bases, with 1 base of the junction left unmatched. Germline CDR1 reads MNHEY; CDR2 reads SVGAGI. The CDR3 is made up of 13 amino acids. The CDR3 reads CASSRDRDYGYTF. In nucleotides, the CDR3 is TGTGCCAGCAGTCGGGACAGGGACTATGGCTACACCTTC.

The gene calls are TRBV25-1 and TRBJ2-1, with TRBD2 matching over 8 bases. This CDR3 has 15 amino acids. V trimming: 5 bases; J trimming: 8 bases; junction bases outside the gene matches: 11. In germline, CDR1 is MGHDK, CDR2 SYGVNS. Here the CDR3 reads CASSMFFTGGDEQFF. CDR3 in DNA: TGTGCCAGCAGTATGTTCTTTACGGGGGGGGATGAGCAGTTCTTC.

The chain carries TRBV7-8 and TRBJ2-3; D remains ambiguous. The CDR3 loop spans 14 amino acids. From germline, CDR1 is SGHVS and CDR2 FQNEAQ. The V end lost 2 bases, the J end lost 2 bases, and 8 bases lay between the germline ends. CDR3 amino acids: CASSLSTATDTQYF. CDR3 sequence (DNA): TGTGCCAGCAGCTTATCCACGGCCACAGATACGCAGTATTTT. The full variable domain, its missing parts supplied by reference TRBV7-8 and TRBJ2-3, is GAGVSQSPRYKVAKRGQDVALRCDPISGHVSLFWYQQALGQGPEFLTYFQNEAQLDKSGLPSDRFFAERPEGSVSTLKIQRTQQEDSAVYLCASSLSTATDTQYFGPGTRLTVL.

This chain uses TRBV6-5 with TRBJ1-2; D remains ambiguous. From germline, CDR1 is MNHEY and CDR2 SVGAGI. Trimming shortened V by 0 bases and J by 8 bases, and 16 bases separated the two germline ends. The CDR3 has 15 amino acids. The CDR3 DNA follows: TGTGCCAGCAGTTACTCGGGCGGTGCGAGGGAGGGCTACACCTTC. It specifies CASSYSGGAREGYTF.

This sequence joins TRBV11-3 and TRBJ2-1; either TRBD1 or TRBD2 may supply D (5 bases each). Trimming took 6 bases from V and 9 from J, leaving 15 bases between them. The CDR3 length is 13 residues. Germline assignment: CDR1 SGHNT and CDR2 YENEEA. In nucleotides, the CDR3 is TGTGCCAGCAGTTCAGGGCCCGGGGCTGAGCAGTTCTTC. Amino acid sequence: CASSSGPGAEQFF.

This chain joins TRBV5-6 and TRBJ2-3; possibly TRBD2 for D (5 bases). The CDR3 spans 13 residues. V shed 4 bases and J shed 1 base, with 7 bases lying between them. Germline assignment: CDR1 SGHDT and CDR2 YYEEEE. For the CDR3, the DNA is TGTGCCAGCAGCCGGCGGGGCACAGATACGCAGTATTTT. It yields the protein CASSRRGTDTQYF. Based on the CDR3 plus reference TRBV5-6 and TRBJ2-3, the full variable domain is DAGVTQSPTHLIKTRGQQVTLRCSPKSGHDTVSWYQQALGQGPQFIFQYYEEEERQRGNFPDRFSGHQFPNYSSELNVNALLLGDSALYLCASSRRGTDTQYFGPGTRLTVL.

The chain is built from TRBV29-1 and TRBJ1-1; D remains unclear. Germline V gene lookup returns CDR1 SQVTM and CDR2 ANQGSEA. Trimming pared 4 bases from V and 4 bases from J, leaving 13 bases between. This CDR3 region has 13 residues. In nucleotides, the CDR3 is TGCAGCGTTGCGGGGAGATTGAGCACTGAAGCTTTCTTT. It translates to CSVAGRLSTEAFF.

In this sample, this clone turned up a few times. The V gene is TRBV2, the J gene TRBJ2-5; no clear D. This CDR3 contains 13 residues. V lost 6 bases to trimming and J lost 0 bases, with 8 bases between them. Germline V gene lookup returns CDR1 SNHLY and CDR2 FYNNEI. The CDR3 DNA sequence: TGTGCCAGCAGCACAGAGTACCAAGAGACCCAGTACTTC. Translating it yields CASSTEYQETQYF.

This clone was observed once. The chain recombines TRBV28 with TRBJ1-3, with D possibly matching TRBD1 (5 bases). Trimming shortened V by 4 bases and J by 2 bases, and 15 bases separated the two germline ends. Germline V gives CDR1 MDHEN, CDR2 SYDVKM. CDR3 length: 16 residues. Here the CDR3 reads CASSSAGRGAGNTIYF. The CDR3 region has the DNA TGTGCCAGCAGTTCGGCAGGGCGCGGAGCTGGAAACACCATATATTTT.

This clone was seen just once. The chain employs TRBV2 and TRBJ1-6; D not certain. Trimming pared 3 bases from V and 10 bases from J, leaving 10 bases between. The CDR3 extends over 13 amino acids. Germline-derived CDR1 and CDR2 are SNHLY and FYNNEI. CDR3 region: CASSEIGNSPLHF. CDR3 DNA sequence: TGTGCCAGCAGTGAGATTGGGAACTCACCCCTCCACTTT. The variable domain in full, with the rest retrieved from reference TRBV2 and TRBJ1-6, is EPEVTQTPSHQVTQMGQEVILRCVPISNHLYFYWYRQILGQKVEFLVSFYNNEISEKSEIFDDQFSVERPDGSNFTLKIRSTKLEDSAMYFCASSEIGNSPLHFGNGTRLTVT.

The J gene is TRBJ1-4, the V gene TRBV6-5; TRBD1 might be the D (6 bases). CDR1 is MNHEY, CDR2 SVGAGI, per germline. The CDR3 runs to 15 residues. Trimming stripped 2 bases from V and 1 base from J, with 8 bases between. This CDR3 is CASSYGGQTNEKLFF. The CDR3 region has the DNA TGTGCCAGCAGTTACGGGGGCCAAACTAATGAAAAACTGTTTTTT.

The chain uses TRBV10-1 and TRBJ1-2; D is unresolved. The V and J ends lost 2 bases and 5 bases respectively, with 12 bases between them. The CDR3 covers 14 residues. Germline V CDR1 and CDR2: WNHNN, SYGVQD (reference sequence). CDR3 sequence: CASSETGNPYGYTF. In nucleotides, the CDR3 is TGCGCCAGCAGTGAGACGGGTAATCCGTATGGCTACACCTTC.

The chain is built from TRBV5-1 and TRBJ2-5; 8 bases fit TRBD1. The CDR3 is 14 amino acids. The ends lost 4 bases at V and 5 bases at J; junction bases unmatched: 7. Germline values: CDR1 SGHRS, CDR2 YFSETQ. CDR3 region: CASSAMRQGETQYF. CDR3 coding DNA: TGCGCCAGCAGCGCCATGAGACAGGGGGAGACCCAGTACTTC.

The chain uses TRBV30 and TRBJ1-3, with D hard to call. The CDR3 spans 16 residues. The germline gives CDR1 GTSNPN, CDR2 SVGIG (reference sequence). Trimming removed 5 bases at V and 0 bases at J, with 17 bases between. The CDR3 loop is CAWELHDGNSGNTIYF. The CDR3, as DNA: TGTGCCTGGGAACTTCACGACGGTAACTCTGGAAACACCATATATTTT.

The chain uses TRBV6-6 and TRBJ2-7; TRBD2 is a possible D gene (5 bases). Between the trimmed V and J ends, which lost 6 bases and 2 bases, there was a span of 14 bases. This CDR3 is 14 amino acids long. The germline V gene has CDR1 MNHNY and CDR2 SVGAGI (reference sequence). The chain's CDR3 is CASRSRAGTYEQYF. CDR3 bases: TGTGCCAGCAGATCCCGGGCCGGGACCTACGAGCAGTACTTC.

The V gene is TRBV4-1, the J gene TRBJ1-5; no clear D gene. Trimming pared 1 base from V and 6 bases from J, leaving 10 bases between. The CDR3 has 14 residues. Looked up from germline, CDR1 is MGHRA and CDR2 is YSYEKL. In DNA form, the CDR3 reads TGCGCCAGCAGCCAAGCCCACTTTGGTCAGCCCCAGCATTTT. It translates to CASSQAHFGQPQHF.

The CDR3 DNA reads TGTGCCAGCAGCAACCGCAGGGGACAGAGGAACACTGAAGCTTTCTTT. This sequence encodes CASSNRRGQRNTEAFF. The chain is built from TRBV6-6 and TRBJ1-1, with 7 bases lining up with TRBD1. The germline CDR1 and CDR2 sequences are MNHNY and SVGAGI (reference sequence). CDR3 length: 16 residues. Losses at the gene ends were 6 bases for V and 1 base for J; bases not matched to a gene: 11.

The chain links TRBV6-6 to TRBJ2-7; 9 positions match TRBD2. J was trimmed by 4 bases and V by 6 bases; bases with no gene match: 7. The CDR3 contains 14 residues. Germline CDR1 MNHNY, CDR2 SVGAGI (reference sequence). CDR3 DNA: TGTGCCAGCAGAGACACGACTAGCGGATACGAGCAGTACTTC. Amino acid sequence: CASRDTTSGYEQYF.

The rearrangement joins TRBV18 to TRBJ1-1, with D possibly TRBD1 on 6 matching bases. From germline, CDR1 is KGHSH and CDR2 LQKENI. The V and J ends lost 1 base and 1 base respectively, with 10 bases between them. The CDR3 totals 15 residues. CDR3 loop: CASSPQETGNTEAFF. CDR3 in DNA: TGTGCCAGCTCACCACAGGAGACAGGGAACACTGAAGCTTTCTTT.

V and J are TRBV5-4 and TRBJ2-1; D ambiguous. V lost 0 bases to trimming and J lost 0 bases, with 10 bases between them. CDR1 and CDR2 from the germline V gene are SGHNT and YYREEE (reference sequence). CDR3 size: 16 residues. This chain's CDR3 is CASSLGFSASYNEQFF. CDR3 in DNA: TGTGCCAGCAGCTTGGGCTTCTCTGCCTCCTACAATGAGCAGTTCTTC.

The J gene is TRBJ1-2, the V gene TRBV19; TRBD1 matches 7 bases. The CDR3 runs to 14 residues. The V gene's germline CDR1 is LNHDA and CDR2 SQIVND (reference sequence). J was trimmed by 6 bases and V by 6 bases; bases with no gene match: 10. CDR3 in DNA: TGTGCCAGTAGACCGACAGGGTCGAGAGATGGCTACACCTTC. Protein sequence: CASRPTGSRDGYTF.

The rearrangement uses TRBV5-1 and TRBJ1-3, with unresolved D. V lost 0 bases and J lost 6, with 13 bases in between. CDR3 length equals 15 residues. Germline CDR1 SGHRS, CDR2 YFSETQ. The CDR3 region is CASSLGGQSANTIYF. In DNA form, the CDR3 reads TGCGCCAGCAGCTTGGGCGGCCAGTCAGCAAACACCATATATTTT.

CDR3 sequence (DNA): TGTGCTGACAATGACAGGGATACTGGCTACACCTTC. Its translation: CADNDRDTGYTF. The chain carries TRBV30 and TRBJ1-2, with 7 bases identical to TRBD1. The CDR3 length is 12 residues. CDR1 GTSNPN and CDR2 SVGIG come from the germline V gene (reference sequence).

The chain couples TRBV15 to TRBJ1-5; D may be TRBD1 (5 bases). This CDR3 has 15 residues. The germline gives CDR1 LNHNV, CDR2 YYDKDF (reference sequence). V lost 0 bases and J lost 4, with 10 bases in between. In nucleotides, the CDR3 is TGTGCCACCAGCAGAGAAACGGCAGGGAATCAGCCCCAGCATTTT. Translating it yields CATSRETAGNQPQHF.

This chain links TRBV18 with TRBJ1-3; D is uncertain. The CDR3 is 13 amino acids. V lost 3 bases to trimming and J lost 4 bases, with 7 bases between them. The germline CDR1 and CDR2 sequences are KGHSH and LQKENI. This CDR3 is CASSPPNGNTIYF. CDR3 coding DNA: TGTGCCAGCTCACCTCCGAACGGAAACACCATATATTTT.

This chain joins TRBV27 and TRBJ2-5, with D possibly being TRBD2 (6 bases). The CDR3 loop spans 16 amino acids. Trimming removed 3 bases at V and 4 bases at J, with 18 bases between. CDR1 is MNHEY, CDR2 SMNVEV, per germline (reference sequence). The CDR3 region has the DNA TGTGCCAGCAGTTTGCGGGGTCGAGGAAGGTTAGAGACCCAGTACTTC. It encodes CASSLRGRGRLETQYF.

The table lists this clone with a few counts. The chain combines TRBV5-8 with TRBJ2-5; 7 bases are a match to TRBD2. V was pared by 5 bases and J by 5 bases, with 6 bases of the junction left unmatched. Germline CDR1 reads SGHTS; CDR2 reads YDEGEE. This CDR3 spans 13 amino acids. The CDR3 spells CASRKSGTETQYF. CDR3 coding DNA: TGTGCCAGCAGGAAGAGCGGGACGGAGACCCAGTACTTC.